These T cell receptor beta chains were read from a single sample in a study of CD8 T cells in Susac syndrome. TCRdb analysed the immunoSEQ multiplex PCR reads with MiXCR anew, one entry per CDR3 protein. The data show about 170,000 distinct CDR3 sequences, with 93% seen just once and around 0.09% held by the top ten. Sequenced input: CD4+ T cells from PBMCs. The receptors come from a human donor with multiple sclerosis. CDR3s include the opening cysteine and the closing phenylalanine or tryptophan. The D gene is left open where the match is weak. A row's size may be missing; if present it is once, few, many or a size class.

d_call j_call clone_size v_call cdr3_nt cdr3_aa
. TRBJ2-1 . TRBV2 TGTGCCAGCAGAGAGGACGGGTTTTCCTACAATGAGCAGTTCTTC CASREDGFSYNEQFF
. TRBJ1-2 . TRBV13 TGTGCCAGCAGCTTAGGATTCGGGGGATACTATGGCTACACCTTC CASSLGFGGYYGYTF
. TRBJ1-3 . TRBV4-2 TGTGCCAGCAGCCAATTACAGGGATCGCGTGGAAACACCATATATTTT CASSQLQGSRGNTIYF
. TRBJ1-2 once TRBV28 TGTGCCAGCAGTCCAGGCGGCAGTTCCTATGGCTACACCTTC CASSPGGSSYGYTF
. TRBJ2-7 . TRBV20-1 TGCAGTGCTAGCGAGCCTACTCGGTACGAGCAGTACTTC CSASEPTRYEQYF
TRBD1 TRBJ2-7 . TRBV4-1 TGCGCCAGCAGCCCTCAAGGACAGGTATCCTACGAGCAGTACTTC CASSPQGQVSYEQYF
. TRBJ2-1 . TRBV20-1 TGCAGTGCTAGAGTTCCCGGGGCGGTCAGCTCCTACAATGAGCAGTTCTTC CSARVPGAVSSYNEQFF
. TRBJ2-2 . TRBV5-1 TGCGCCAGCAGCTCGCACGGGAGCGGGGGGGAGCTGTTTTTT CASSSHGSGGELFF
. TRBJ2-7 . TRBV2 TGTGCCACCAGACAGGAACCGTACGAGCAGTACTTC CATRQEPYEQYF
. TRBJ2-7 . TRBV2 TGTGCCAGCACCGAAGGTCAGGCAGCCTACGAGCAGTACTTC CASTEGQAAYEQYF
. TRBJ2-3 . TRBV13 TGTGCCAGCAGCTCTGACTCCTCAGAAGGCGATACGCAGTATTTT CASSSDSSEGDTQYF
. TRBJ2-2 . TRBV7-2 TGTGCCAGCAGCCTCTATCGGATGGGGCCCGGCGGGGAGCTGTTTTTT CASSLYRMGPGGELFF
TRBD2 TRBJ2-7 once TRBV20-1 TGCAGTGCTAAGCGGGAGGGTCCAAGCTCCTACGAGCAGTACTTC CSAKREGPSSYEQYF
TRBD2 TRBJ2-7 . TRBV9 TGTGCCAGCAGCGTCGAGACTAGCGGCTCCTACGAGCAGTACTTC CASSVETSGSYEQYF
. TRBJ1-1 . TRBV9 TGTGCCAGCAGCGTAGGACGGATGAACACTGAAGCTTTCTTT CASSVGRMNTEAFF